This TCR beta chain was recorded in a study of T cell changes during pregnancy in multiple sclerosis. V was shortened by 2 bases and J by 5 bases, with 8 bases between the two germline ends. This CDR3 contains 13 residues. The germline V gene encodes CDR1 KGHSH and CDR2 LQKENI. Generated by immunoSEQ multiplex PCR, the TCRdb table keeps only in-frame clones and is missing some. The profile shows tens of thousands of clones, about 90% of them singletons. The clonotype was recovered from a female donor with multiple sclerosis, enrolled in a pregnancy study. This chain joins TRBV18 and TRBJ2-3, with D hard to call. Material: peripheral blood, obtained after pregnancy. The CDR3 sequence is CASSPSTLDTQYF. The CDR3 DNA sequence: TGTGCCAGCTCACCATCAACTTTAGATACGCAGTATTTT.